This entry lists 4 T cell receptor beta chains sequenced from one sample in a study of cytomegalovirus exposure and HLA in healthy donors. The repertoire was sequenced with immunoSEQ multiplex PCR; TCRdb's copy has only in-frame clones and lacks some. The sample consists of about 240,000 clones, around nine tenths of them appearing once. The sequencing input was PBMCs. The origin of the receptors is a man between 18 and 29 years old in good health and CMV-seronegative.

The V and J genes are TRBV6-5 and TRBJ1-1; a possible D gene is TRBD1 (5 bases). CDR1 is MNHEY, CDR2 SVGAGI, per germline. V was trimmed by 8 bases and J by 7 bases, leaving 14 bases between them. This CDR3 comprises 12 residues. CDR3 protein: CASAHRRGEAFF. CDR3 nucleotides: TGTGCCAGCGCCCACCGAAGGGGTGAAGCTTTCTTT.

This chain joins TRBV29-1 and TRBJ1-1; D is perhaps TRBD1 (6 bases). The CDR3 runs to 11 residues. From germline, CDR1 is SQVTM and CDR2 ANQGSEA. V lost 3 bases and J 10 bases, leaving 12 bases between the germline ends. The CDR3 DNA reads as TGCAGCGTTGATTTGGGGGCGCGAGCTTTCTTT. The encoded protein is CSVDLGARAFF. Complete variable domain (other parts from reference TRBV29-1 and TRBJ1-1): SAVISQKPSRDICQRGTSLTIQCQVDSQVTMMFWYRQQPGQSLTLIATANQGSEATYESGFVIDKFPISRPNLTFSTLTVSNMSPEDSSIYLCSVDLGARAFFGQGTRLTVV.

This CDR3 reads CASSEATGLGGYTF. The CDR3 coding sequence is TGTGCCAGCAGTGAAGCCACGGGACTTGGTGGCTACACCTTC. This chain uses TRBV2 with TRBJ1-2; perhaps TRBD1 as D (5 bases). Looked up from germline, CDR1 is SNHLY and CDR2 is FYNNEI. The CDR3 extends over 14 amino acids. V was clipped by 0 bases and J by 7 bases, with 12 bases between them.

The gene calls are TRBV11-2 and TRBJ2-1; D gene uncertain. Per germline, CDR1 SGHAT and CDR2 FQNNGV. V gave up 3 bases and J gave up 6 bases, with 6 bases separating them. The CDR3 loop spans 12 amino acids. This CDR3 is CASSFLGNEQFF. CDR3 nucleotide sequence: TGTGCCAGCAGCTTTCTCGGCAATGAGCAGTTCTTC.